The sequence of this T cell receptor (beta chain) was determined in a study of OX40 agonist ivuxolimab in advanced cancers. For the study at large: Patients took ivuxolimab, an agonistic anti-OX40 (CD134) antibody. Partial responses were achieved by three patients, one with hepatocellular carcinoma and two with cutaneous melanoma.

Study-wide results and limits: The investigators did not determine what antigen specificity the expanded peripheral T cells had.

The repertoire was sequenced with immunoSEQ multiplex PCR; TCRdb's copy has only in-frame clones and lacks some. The sample lists approximately 80,000 clones; over 75% were seen once. The CDR3 has 15 amino acids. Germline CDR1 and CDR2: MGHRA and YSYEKL. Points on this clone: Its cognate antigen is unknown. The germline gene is not matched at one end of the junction; a read error may be the cause. The identical CDR3 is also encoded by other nucleotide sequences in the sample.

Sequenced material: CD4+ or CD8+ T cells sorted from blood, taken in a trial of the OX40 agonist ivuxolimab. This chain uses TRBV4-1 with TRBJ2-7; tentatively, D is TRBD2 (6 bases). The sequence derives from an adult with an advanced solid tumor such as melanoma, head and neck, liver or kidney cancer. As DNA, the CDR3 is TGTGCCAGCAGCCCCGCCGGGGGACGGACCTACGAGCAGTACTTC. This translates into CASSPAGGRTYEQYF.